The rows below give T cell receptor beta chains drawn from one sample of a study of shared clonotypes between healthy human individuals. Data came from immunoSEQ multiplex PCR; TCRdb stores just in-frame clones and leaves some out. Of 2 million to 2.5 million clones detected, about 93% appear once; the ten largest clones hold under 2%. Specimen: naive CD8+ T cells from PBMCs. These receptors all come from a man between 18 and 35 years old in good health. Some clones in this sample may be carry-over from other donors' samples. The CDR3 runs from the conserved cysteine through the conserved F or W. The D gene is left open where the match is weak. Clone sizes are given selectively: once, few, many, or a class where the clone is expanded.

j_gene | abundance | v_gene | d_gene | CDR3nt | CDR3aa
TRBJ2-3 | once | TRBV19 | . | TGTGCCAGTAGGGGGTCCGACGGGGATACGCAGTATTTT | CASRGSDGDTQYF
TRBJ1-1 | . | TRBV4-3 | TRBD1 | TGCGCCAGCAGACCCGACAGGGACACTGAAGCTTTCTTT | CASRPDRDTEAFF
TRBJ1-4 | . | TRBV28 | TRBD1 | TGTGCCAGCAGGAGGACAGGGGACGGTGAAAAACTGTTTTTT | CASRRTGDGEKLFF
TRBJ2-2 | few | TRBV27 | . | TGTGCCAGCAGTTTGGGGAGCACCGGGGAGCTGTTTTTT | CASSLGSTGELFF
TRBJ1-5 | . | TRBV28 | . | TGTGCCAGCAGTTTAGTCGGGCAGGGGAGTTATCAGCCCCAGCATTTT | CASSLVGQGSYQPQHF
TRBJ1-2 | few | TRBV4-3 | . | TGCGCCAGCAGCCAAGAGCTACAGGGAGGCTATGGCTACACCTTC | CASSQELQGGYGYTF
TRBJ2-1 | . | TRBV12-5 | TRBD1 | TGTGCTAGTGGTTTCGAGGGGGCGGAGCAGTTCTTC | CASGFEGAEQFF
TRBJ2-3 | . | TRBV6-5 | . | TGTGCCAGCAGTTACCTCGGGGCAGATACGCAGTATTTT | CASSYLGADTQYF
TRBJ2-3 | . | TRBV7-9 | . | TGTGCCAGCAGCTTAGACTCCCCGGCCGCGGCGGAGGATACGCAGTATTTT | CASSLDSPAAAEDTQYF
TRBJ1-2 | . | TRBV7-9 | TRBD1 | TGTGCCAGCAGCTTAGCCGGGACAGGTTTTGGCTACACCTTC | CASSLAGTGFGYTF
TRBJ2-5 | . | TRBV6-5 | . | TGTGCCAGCAGTTACAGGTACCAAGAGACCCAGTACTTC | CASSYRYQETQYF
TRBJ2-1 | . | TRBV10-3 | . | TGTGCCCCGTTAGACCCGATAGGGTCCAATGAGCAGTTCTTC | CAPLDPIGSNEQFF
TRBJ1-5 | . | TRBV6-5 | . | TGTGCCAGCAGTTACGGGAGCAATCAGCCCCAGCATTTT | CASSYGSNQPQHF
TRBJ2-7 | . | TRBV4-1 | . | TGCGCCAGCAGCCCAGGGGGGACCTACGAGCAGTACTTC | CASSPGGTYEQYF
TRBJ2-1 | . | TRBV27 | TRBD2 | TGTGCCAGCAGTCCACTAGCGGGAGCATCGTACAATGAGCAGTTCTTC | CASSPLAGASYNEQFF
TRBJ1-5 | . | TRBV7-2 | . | TGTGCCAGCAGCTTAAAGGGTAACCCACAGCCCCAGCATTTT | CASSLKGNPQPQHF
TRBJ1-2 | . | TRBV6-6 | TRBD1 | TGTGCCAGCAGCTCCGGGACAGGGGCCTATGGCTACACCTTC | CASSSGTGAYGYTF
TRBJ2-6 | . | TRBV30 | TRBD1 | TGTGCCTGGCGGGGGTGGACAGGGGAGAGCTCTGGGGCCAACGTCCTGACTTTC | CAWRGWTGESSGANVLTF
TRBJ1-2 | . | TRBV7-9 | TRBD1 | TGTGCCAGCACCCGGTTTCCTCTTCTCCCGGGACAGGTGATAAGTGGCTACACCTTC | CASTRFPLLPGQVISGYTF
TRBJ1-4 | . | TRBV28 | TRBD1 | TGTGCCAGCAGTTGGGACAGCGCAACTAATGAAAAACTGTTTTTT | CASSWDSATNEKLFF
TRBJ1-5 | few | TRBV19 | . | TGTGCCAGTAGTTATGACAATACTCGAGGGCCCCAGCATTTT | CASSYDNTRGPQHF
TRBJ2-7 | once | TRBV27 | . | TGTGCCAGCAGTTCCCTAGGGCCTAGAATGACCGAGCAGTACTTC | CASSSLGPRMTEQYF
TRBJ2-7 | . | TRBV7-8 | . | TGTGCCAGCAGCTCCGCTGGTGAGCGGAGCTCCTACGAGCAGTACTTC | CASSSAGERSSYEQYF
TRBJ2-5 | . | TRBV2 | TRBD2 | TGTGCCATCCTGTCCCCAGGGAGGGAAGAGACCCAGTACTTC | CAILSPGREETQYF
TRBJ1-2 | . | TRBV6-1 | . | TGTGCCAGCAGTGAACTTTTTAGGGGTTTTATCTATGGCTACACCTTC | CASSELFRGFIYGYTF
TRBJ2-7 | . | TRBV28 | . | TGTGCCAGCAGTCCGATAACCGACAAGCGCGAGCAGTACTTC | CASSPITDKREQYF
TRBJ2-4 | few | TRBV9 | TRBD2 | TGTGCCAGCAGCGTAGGGGAGGGCGGGGCTAACATTCAGTACTTC | CASSVGEGGANIQYF
TRBJ2-7 | . | TRBV27 | TRBD2 | TGTGCCAGCAGTTCCCCGGTGGGTGGGACTAGCGGGATCTCGTACGAGCAGTACTTC | CASSSPVGGTSGISYEQYF
TRBJ1-5 | once | TRBV7-8 | . | TGTGCCAGCAGCTTAGACGGTCCCGAGCCCCAGCATTTT | CASSLDGPEPQHF
TRBJ2-5 | . | TRBV9 | TRBD2 | TGTGCCAGCAGCCCACTAAGGACTAGCGGAGTCCAAGAGACCCAGTACTTC | CASSPLRTSGVQETQYF
TRBJ1-4 | . | TRBV11-2 | TRBD1 | TGTGCCAGCAGCTCCAGGGACAGTCTGAAGAAAAAACTGTTTTTT | CASSSRDSLKKKLFF
TRBJ2-5 | . | TRBV13 | TRBD1 | TGTGCCAGCAGCCCATTCCCAGGGGGTCAAGAGACCCAGTACTTC | CASSPFPGGQETQYF
TRBJ1-2 | . | TRBV21-1 | . | TGTGCCAGCAGCGGGCAAGGGGGACTCAACTATGGCTACACCTTC | CASSGQGGLNYGYTF
TRBJ2-5 | . | TRBV4-3 | TRBD2 | TGCGCCAGCAGCCAAGATCCGGGACTAGCGGACCGAGAGACCCAGTACTTC | CASSQDPGLADRETQYF
TRBJ2-7 | . | TRBV15 | . | TGTGCCACCAGCGGGTCTCTATCCTACGAGCAGTACTTC | CATSGSLSYEQYF
TRBJ1-4 | . | TRBV28 | . | TGTGCCAGCAGTTCTGTTGCCCCCCTCGAAAAACTGTTTTTT | CASSSVAPLEKLFF
TRBJ1-1 | . | TRBV27 | . | TGTGCCAGCAGTCTCGTGGGGGGTTCAGACACTGAAGCTTTCTTT | CASSLVGGSDTEAFF
TRBJ1-5 | . | TRBV11-2 | TRBD1 | TGTGCCAGCAGCGCCGGGACAGGGATCGGCAATCAGCCCCAGCATTTT | CASSAGTGIGNQPQHF
TRBJ2-7 | . | TRBV10-2 | TRBD1 | TGCGCCAGCAGACAGGGGTGGTCCTACGAGCAGTACTTC | CASRQGWSYEQYF
TRBJ1-2 | . | TRBV29-1 | . | TGCAGCGTTGTGACAGGCGGTCTGGAGACCTTC | CSVVTGGLETF
TRBJ2-1 | . | TRBV7-3 | . | TGTGCCAGCAGCGCGGGCGGGACTTCCAATGAGCAGTTCTTC | CASSAGGTSNEQFF
TRBJ2-2 | . | TRBV5-1 | TRBD2 | TGCGCCAGCAGCTTGGTCCGGGAGGCCCCCACCGGGGAGCTGTTTTTT | CASSLVREAPTGELFF
TRBJ2-7 | once | TRBV19 | . | TGTGCCAGTAGTAGCCGCGGTCATTACGAGCAGTACTTC | CASSSRGHYEQYF
TRBJ2-1 | . | TRBV28 | . | TGTGCCAGCAGTTTTCTAGGAGCCAATGAGCAGTTCTTC | CASSFLGANEQFF
TRBJ2-7 | . | TRBV10-1 | . | TGCGCCAGCAGTGAGGCCAGCTCCTACGAGCAGTACTTC | CASSEASSYEQYF
TRBJ1-4 | . | TRBV30 | . | TGTGCCTGGAGGGGTGAAAAACTGTTTTTT | CAWRGEKLFF
TRBJ2-2 | once | TRBV6-1 | TRBD2 | TGTGCCAGCAGTGAATGGACCGGGGAGGGCACCGGGGAGCTGTTTTTT | CASSEWTGEGTGELFF
TRBJ2-2 | . | TRBV28 | TRBD1 | TGTGCCAGCAGTTTACGGGACAGAGAGCTGTTTTTT | CASSLRDRELFF
TRBJ2-1 | . | TRBV28 | TRBD2 | TGTGCCAGCAGATCAGGGCTAGCGGGGCTATTCTCCTACAATGAGCAGTTCTTC | CASRSGLAGLFSYNEQFF
TRBJ2-7 | . | TRBV9 | TRBD2 | TGTGCCAGCTCCCCCGGGGGGGCGCCGAGCTACGAGCAGTACTTC | CASSPGGAPSYEQYF
TRBJ2-7 | . | TRBV4-1 | TRBD2 | TGCGCCAGCAGCCCACCTCAGACTAGCGCGGCCTACGAGCAGTACTTC | CASSPPQTSAAYEQYF